This T cell receptor (beta chain) was identified in a study of response to subunit inactivated influenza vaccine. The study's findings and limits: Authors suggested each seasonal flu vaccination may recruit only limited numbers of new T cells.

V shed 6 bases and J 4 bases; nucleotides not matched to a gene: 5. Germline V gene lookup returns CDR1 MNHNY and CDR2 SVGAGI (reference sequence). The CDR3 has 13 amino acids. TCRdb reanalysed the RT-PCR reads using MiXCR and keeps one entry per CDR3 protein. Of hundreds of thousands of distinct CDR3 sequences in the sample, around a sixth were seen once. This clonotype was observed a few times. What it binds is not known. The material sequenced was PBMCs from blood, taken 12 days after vaccination. This TCR derives from a man aged 50 to 60 who received an inactivated influenza vaccine. The rearrangement uses TRBV6-6 and TRBJ1-1; 7 bases map to TRBD1. Here the CDR3 DNA reads TGTGCCAGCAGCTCCGACAGGGCCACTGAAGCTTTCTTT. It encodes CASSSDRATEAFF.